In its sample, the clone carrying this T cell receptor beta chain was seen a few times. The germline gives CDR1 SGHRS, CDR2 YFSETQ. This CDR3 is built from 14 residues. Deletions cut 4 bases from V and 4 bases from J, with 14 bases between. Using immunoSEQ multiplex PCR, the repertoire was profiled, and TCRdb retains in-frame clones only, with some absent. The sample yields 110,000 or so clones, around 83% seen once. These data are taken from a study of T cell responses to AZD1222 COVID-19 vaccine. The specimen comprised peripheral blood, sampled 28 days after the second AZD1222 dose. This TCR came from an adult who received the AZD1222 COVID-19 vaccine. The chain links TRBV5-1 to TRBJ2-5; D is perhaps TRBD1 or TRBD2 (5 bases each). CDR3 sequence reads: CASSPGTGPETQYF. In nucleotides, the CDR3 is TGCGCCAGCAGCCCTGGGACCGGGCCAGAGACCCAGTACTTC. Together with reference TRBV5-1 and TRBJ2-5, the CDR3 gives the full variable domain: KAGVTQTPRYLIKTRGQQVTLSCSPISGHRSVSWYQQTPGQGLQFLFEYFSETQRNKGNFPGRFSGRQFSNSRSEMNVSTLELGDSALYLCASSPGTGPETQYFGPGTRLLVL.